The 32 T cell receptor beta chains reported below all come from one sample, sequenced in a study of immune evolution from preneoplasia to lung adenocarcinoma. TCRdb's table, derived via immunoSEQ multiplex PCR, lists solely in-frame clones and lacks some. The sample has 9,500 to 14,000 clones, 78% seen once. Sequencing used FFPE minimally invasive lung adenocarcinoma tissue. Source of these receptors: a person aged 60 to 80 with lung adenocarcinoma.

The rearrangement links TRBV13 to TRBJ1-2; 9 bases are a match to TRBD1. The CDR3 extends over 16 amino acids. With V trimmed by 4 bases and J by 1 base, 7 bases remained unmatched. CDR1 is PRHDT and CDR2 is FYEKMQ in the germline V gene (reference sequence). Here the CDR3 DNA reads TGTGCCAGCAGCTATACAGGGGGCCGGGGTAACTATGGCTACACCTTC. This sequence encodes CASSYTGGRGNYGYTF.

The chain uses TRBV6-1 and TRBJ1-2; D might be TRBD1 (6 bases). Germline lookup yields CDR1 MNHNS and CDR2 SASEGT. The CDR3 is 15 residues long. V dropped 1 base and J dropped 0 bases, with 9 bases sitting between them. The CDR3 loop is CASSEGTVANYGYTF. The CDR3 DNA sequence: TGTGCCAGCAGTGAAGGGACAGTAGCTAACTATGGCTACACCTTC.

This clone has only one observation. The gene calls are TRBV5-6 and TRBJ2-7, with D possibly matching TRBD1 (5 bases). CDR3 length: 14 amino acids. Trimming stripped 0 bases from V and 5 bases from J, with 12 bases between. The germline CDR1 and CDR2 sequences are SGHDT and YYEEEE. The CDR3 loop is CASSLAGRVHEQYF. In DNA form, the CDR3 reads TGTGCCAGCAGCTTGGCCGGCAGGGTCCACGAGCAGTACTTC. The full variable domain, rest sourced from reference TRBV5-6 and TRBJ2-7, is DAGVTQSPTHLIKTRGQQVTLRCSPKSGHDTVSWYQQALGQGPQFIFQYYEEEERQRGNFPDRFSGHQFPNYSSELNVNALLLGDSALYLCASSLAGRVHEQYFGPGTRLTVT.

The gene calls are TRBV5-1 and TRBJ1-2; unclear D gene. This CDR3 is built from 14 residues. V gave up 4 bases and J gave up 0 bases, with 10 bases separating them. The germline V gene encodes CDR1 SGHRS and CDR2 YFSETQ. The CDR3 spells CASSTSGPNYGYTF. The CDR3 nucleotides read TGCGCCAGCAGCACCTCCGGGCCTAACTATGGCTACACCTTC.

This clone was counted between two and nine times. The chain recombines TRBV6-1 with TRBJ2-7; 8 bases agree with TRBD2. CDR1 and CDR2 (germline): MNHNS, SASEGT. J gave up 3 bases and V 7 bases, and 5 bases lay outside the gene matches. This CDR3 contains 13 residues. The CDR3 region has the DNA TGTGCCAGCAAACCGGGACTAGTCTACGAGCAGTACTTC. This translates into CASKPGLVYEQYF.

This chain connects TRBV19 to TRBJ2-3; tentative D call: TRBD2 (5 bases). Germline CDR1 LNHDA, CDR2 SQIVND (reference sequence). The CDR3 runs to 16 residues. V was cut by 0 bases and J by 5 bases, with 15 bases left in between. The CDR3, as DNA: TGTGCCAGTAGTATAGATACGCGTGGAGGACGAGATACGCAGTATTTT. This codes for CASSIDTRGGRDTQYF.

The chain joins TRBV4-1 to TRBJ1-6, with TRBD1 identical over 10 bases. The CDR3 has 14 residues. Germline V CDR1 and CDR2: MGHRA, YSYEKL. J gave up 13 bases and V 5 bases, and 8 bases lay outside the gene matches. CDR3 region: CASSGRDRGSPLHF. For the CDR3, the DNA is TGCGCCAGCAGCGGCCGGGACAGGGGCTCCCCCCTCCACTTT.

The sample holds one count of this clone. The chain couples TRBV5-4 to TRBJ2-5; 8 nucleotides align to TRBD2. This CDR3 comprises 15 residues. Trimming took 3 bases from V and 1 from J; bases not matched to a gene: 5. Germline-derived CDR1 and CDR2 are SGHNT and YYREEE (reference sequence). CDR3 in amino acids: CASSSGRAVQETQYF. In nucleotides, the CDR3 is TGTGCCAGCAGCTCCGGGAGGGCGGTCCAAGAGACCCAGTACTTC.

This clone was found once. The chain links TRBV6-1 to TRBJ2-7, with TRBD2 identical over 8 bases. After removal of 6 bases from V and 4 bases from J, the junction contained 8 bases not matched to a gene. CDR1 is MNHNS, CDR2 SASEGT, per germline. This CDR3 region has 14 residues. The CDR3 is CASRKSGSDYEQYF. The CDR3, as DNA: TGTGCCAGCAGGAAAAGCGGGAGTGATTACGAGCAGTACTTC.

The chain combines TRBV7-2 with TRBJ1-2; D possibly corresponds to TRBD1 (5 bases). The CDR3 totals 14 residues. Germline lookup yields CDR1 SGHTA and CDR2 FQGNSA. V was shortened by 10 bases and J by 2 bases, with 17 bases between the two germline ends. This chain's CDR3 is CATGGVQPNYGYTF. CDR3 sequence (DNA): TGTGCCACGGGGGGGGTTCAACCGAACTATGGCTACACCTTC. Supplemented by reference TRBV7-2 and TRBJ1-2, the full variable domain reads GAGVSQSPSNKVTEKGKDVELRCDPISGHTALYWYRQSLGQGLEFLIYFQGNSAPDKSGLPSDRFSAERTGGSVSTLTIQRTQQEDSAVYLCATGGVQPNYGYTFGSGTRLTVV.

CDR3 DNA: TGTGCCAGCAGCTTGAGTCCGGTCTTGAACACTGAAGCTTTCTTT. Its translation: CASSLSPVLNTEAFF. The rearrangement joins TRBV5-6 to TRBJ1-1; the D is unclear. The CDR3 is 15 amino acids. Trimming took off 1 base at V and 0 bases at J, with 10 bases between the two ends. CDR1 and CDR2 (germline): SGHDT, YYEEEE.

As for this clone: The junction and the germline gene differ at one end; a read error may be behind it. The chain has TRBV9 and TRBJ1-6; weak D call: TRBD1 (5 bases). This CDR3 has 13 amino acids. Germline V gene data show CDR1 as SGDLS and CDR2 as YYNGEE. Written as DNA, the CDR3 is TGTGCCAGCAGCGTAAGGGATGGGGCAGCCCTTACTTTT. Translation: CASSVRDGAALTF.

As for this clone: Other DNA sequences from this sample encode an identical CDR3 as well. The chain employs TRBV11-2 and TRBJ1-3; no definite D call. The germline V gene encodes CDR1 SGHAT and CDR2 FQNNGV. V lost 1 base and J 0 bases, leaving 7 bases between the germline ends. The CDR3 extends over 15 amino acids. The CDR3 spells CASSLGGYSGNTIYF. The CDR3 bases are TGTGCCAGCAGCTTAGGAGGATACTCTGGAAACACCATATATTTT.

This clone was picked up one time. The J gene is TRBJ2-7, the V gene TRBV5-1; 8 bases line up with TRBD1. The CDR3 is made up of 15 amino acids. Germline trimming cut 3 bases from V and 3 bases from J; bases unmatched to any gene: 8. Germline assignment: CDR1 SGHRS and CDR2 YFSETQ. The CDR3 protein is CASSSTGVGSYEQYF. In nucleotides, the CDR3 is TGCGCCAGCAGCTCGACAGGGGTAGGGAGCTACGAGCAGTACTTC. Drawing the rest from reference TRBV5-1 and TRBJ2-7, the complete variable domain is KAGVTQTPRYLIKTRGQQVTLSCSPISGHRSVSWYQQTPGQGLQFLFEYFSETQRNKGNFPGRFSGRQFSNSRSEMNVSTLELGDSALYLCASSSTGVGSYEQYFGPGTRLTVT.

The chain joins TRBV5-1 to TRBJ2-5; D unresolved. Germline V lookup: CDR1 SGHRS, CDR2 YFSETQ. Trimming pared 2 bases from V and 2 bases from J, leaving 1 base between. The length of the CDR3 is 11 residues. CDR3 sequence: CASSLQETQYF. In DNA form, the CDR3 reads TGCGCCAGCAGCTTACAAGAGACCCAGTACTTC.

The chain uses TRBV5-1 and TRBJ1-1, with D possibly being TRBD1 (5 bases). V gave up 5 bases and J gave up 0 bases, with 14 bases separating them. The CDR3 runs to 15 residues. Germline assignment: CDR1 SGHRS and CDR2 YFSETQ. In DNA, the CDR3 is TGCGCCAGCAGGGGGGAGTGGGTCATGAACACTGAAGCTTTCTTT. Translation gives CASRGEWVMNTEAFF.

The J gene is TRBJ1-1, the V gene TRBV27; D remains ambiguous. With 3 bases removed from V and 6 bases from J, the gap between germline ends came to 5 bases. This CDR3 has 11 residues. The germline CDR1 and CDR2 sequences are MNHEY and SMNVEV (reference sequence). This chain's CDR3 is CASSFGSEAFF. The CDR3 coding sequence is TGTGCCAGCAGTTTCGGGTCTGAAGCTTTCTTT.

CDR3 in amino acids: CASGPNYGYTF. CDR3 in DNA: TGTGCCAGCGGCCCTAACTATGGCTACACCTTC. V usage is TRBV28 and J usage is TRBJ1-2; D is unresolved. The ends were cut back, 8 bases at V and 0 bases at J, with 4 bases in the middle. This CDR3 has 11 residues. Germline V gene data show CDR1 as MDHEN and CDR2 as SYDVKM.

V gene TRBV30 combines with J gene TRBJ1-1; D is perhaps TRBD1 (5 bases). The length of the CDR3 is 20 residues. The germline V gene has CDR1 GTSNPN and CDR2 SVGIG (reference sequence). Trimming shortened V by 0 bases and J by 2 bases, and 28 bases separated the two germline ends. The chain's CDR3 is CAWSVLFQSRVRVGNTEAFF. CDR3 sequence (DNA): TGTGCCTGGAGTGTACTTTTCCAGAGCAGGGTTAGGGTGGGTAACACTGAAGCTTTCTTT.

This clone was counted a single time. The CDR3, as DNA: TGTGCCAGCAGCTTGTCCGGGACAGCCTATGGCTACACCTTC. Protein sequence: CASSLSGTAYGYTF. The rearrangement joins TRBV5-6 to TRBJ1-2, with 7 positions matching TRBD1. Germline lookup yields CDR1 SGHDT and CDR2 YYEEEE. Losses at the gene ends were 1 base for V and 4 bases for J; bases not matched to a gene: 4. CDR3 size: 14 residues.

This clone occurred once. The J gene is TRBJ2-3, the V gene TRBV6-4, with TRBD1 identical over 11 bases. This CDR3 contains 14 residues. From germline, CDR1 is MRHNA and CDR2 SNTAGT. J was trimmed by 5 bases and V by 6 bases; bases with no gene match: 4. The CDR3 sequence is CASSGTGGGDTQYF. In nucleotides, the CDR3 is TGTGCCAGCAGCGGGACAGGGGGTGGAGATACGCAGTATTTT.

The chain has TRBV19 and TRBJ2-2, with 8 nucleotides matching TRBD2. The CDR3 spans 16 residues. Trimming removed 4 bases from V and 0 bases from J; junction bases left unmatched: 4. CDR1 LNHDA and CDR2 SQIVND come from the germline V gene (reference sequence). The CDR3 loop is CASSSTAGANTGELFF. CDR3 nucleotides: TGTGCCAGTAGTAGCACAGCGGGAGCGAACACCGGGGAGCTGTTTTTT. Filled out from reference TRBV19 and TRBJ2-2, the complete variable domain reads DGGITQSPKYLFRKEGQNVTLSCEQNLNHDAMYWYRQDPGQGLRLIYYSQIVNDFQKGDIAEGYSVSREKKESFPLTVTSAQKNPTAFYLCASSSTAGANTGELFFGEGSRLTVL.

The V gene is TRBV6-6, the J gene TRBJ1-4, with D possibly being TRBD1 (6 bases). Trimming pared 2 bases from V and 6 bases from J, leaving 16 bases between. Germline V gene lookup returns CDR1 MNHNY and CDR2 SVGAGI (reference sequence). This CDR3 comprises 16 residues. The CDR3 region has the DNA TGTGCCAGCAGTTACAGTGGGGGCGCGGGATATGAAAAACTGTTTTTT. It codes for CASSYSGGAGYEKLFF.

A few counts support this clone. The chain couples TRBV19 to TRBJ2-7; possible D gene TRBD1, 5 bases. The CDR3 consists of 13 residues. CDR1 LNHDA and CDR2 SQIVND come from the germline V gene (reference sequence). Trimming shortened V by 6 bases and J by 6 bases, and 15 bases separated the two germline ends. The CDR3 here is CASSPTFRVEQYF. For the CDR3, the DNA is TGTGCCAGTAGCCCGACTTTCAGGGTCGAGCAGTACTTC. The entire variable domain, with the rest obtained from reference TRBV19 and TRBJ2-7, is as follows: DGGITQSPKYLFRKEGQNVTLSCEQNLNHDAMYWYRQDPGQGLRLIYYSQIVNDFQKGDIAEGYSVSREKKESFPLTVTSAQKNPTAFYLCASSPTFRVEQYFGPGTRLTVT.

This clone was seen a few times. For the CDR3, the DNA is TGCAGCGCAGGGGGAGGGGGCTCTGGGGCCAACGTCCTGACTTTC. Protein product: CSAGGGGSGANVLTF. J is TRBJ2-6 and V is TRBV29-1; TRBD1 or TRBD2 may be the D gene (7 bases each). V was pared by 7 bases and J by 0 bases, with 13 bases between. The CDR3 covers 15 residues. Germline-derived CDR1 and CDR2 are SQVTM and ANQGSEA.

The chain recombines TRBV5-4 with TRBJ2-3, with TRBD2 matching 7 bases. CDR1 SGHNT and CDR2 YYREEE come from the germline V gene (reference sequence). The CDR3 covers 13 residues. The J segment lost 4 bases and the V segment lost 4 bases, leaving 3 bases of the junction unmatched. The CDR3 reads CASSGGGADTQYF. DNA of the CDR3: TGTGCCAGCAGCGGGGGGGGAGCAGATACGCAGTATTTT. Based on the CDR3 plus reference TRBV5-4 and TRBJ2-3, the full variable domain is ETGVTQSPTHLIKTRGQQVTLRCSSQSGHNTVSWYQQALGQGPQFIFQYYREEENGRGNFPPRFSGLQFPNYSSELNVNALELDDSALYLCASSGGGADTQYFGPGTRLTVL.

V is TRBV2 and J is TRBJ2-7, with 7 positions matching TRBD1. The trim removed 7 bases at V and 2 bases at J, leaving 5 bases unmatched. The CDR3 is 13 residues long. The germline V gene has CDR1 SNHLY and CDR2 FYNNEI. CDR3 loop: CASTWDSTYEQYF. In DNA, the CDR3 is TGTGCCAGCACCTGGGACAGCACCTACGAGCAGTACTTC.

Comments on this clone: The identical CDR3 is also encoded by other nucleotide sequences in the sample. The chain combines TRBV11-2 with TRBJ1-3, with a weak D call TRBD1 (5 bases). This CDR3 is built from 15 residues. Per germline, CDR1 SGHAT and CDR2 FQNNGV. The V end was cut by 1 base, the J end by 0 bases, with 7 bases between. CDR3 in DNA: TGTGCCAGCAGCTTAGGGGGCTACTCTGGAAACACCATATATTTT. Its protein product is CASSLGGYSGNTIYF.

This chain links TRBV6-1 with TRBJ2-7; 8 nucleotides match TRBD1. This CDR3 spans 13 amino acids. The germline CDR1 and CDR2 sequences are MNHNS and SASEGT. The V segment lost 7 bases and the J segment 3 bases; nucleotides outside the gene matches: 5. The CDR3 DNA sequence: TGTGCCAGCATCGACAGGGGAAGCTACGAGCAGTACTTC. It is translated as CASIDRGSYEQYF.

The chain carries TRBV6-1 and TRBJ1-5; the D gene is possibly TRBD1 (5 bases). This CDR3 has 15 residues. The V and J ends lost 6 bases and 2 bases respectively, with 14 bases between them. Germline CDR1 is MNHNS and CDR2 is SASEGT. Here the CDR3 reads CASRMGERGNQPQHF. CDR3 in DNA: TGTGCCAGCAGGATGGGGGAGAGGGGCAATCAGCCCCAGCATTTT.

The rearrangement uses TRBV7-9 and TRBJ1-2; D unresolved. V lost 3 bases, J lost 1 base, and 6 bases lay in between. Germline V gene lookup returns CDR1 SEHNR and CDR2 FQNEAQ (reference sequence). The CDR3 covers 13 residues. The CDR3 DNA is TGTGCCAGCAGCTTTCTCAGTAACTATGGCTACACCTTC. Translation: CASSFLSNYGYTF. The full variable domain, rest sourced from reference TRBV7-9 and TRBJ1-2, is DTGVSQNPRHKITKRGQNVTFRCDPISEHNRLYWYRQTLGQGPEFLTYFQNEAQLEKSRLLSDRFSAERPKGSFSTLEIQRTEQGDSAMYLCASSFLSNYGYTFGSGTRLTVV.

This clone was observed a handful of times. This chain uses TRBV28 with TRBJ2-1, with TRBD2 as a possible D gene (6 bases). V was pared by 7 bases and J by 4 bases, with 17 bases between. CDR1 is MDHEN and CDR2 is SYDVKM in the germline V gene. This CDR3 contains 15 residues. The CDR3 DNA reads TGTGCCAGCAACCAGGACTGGCGGGGATACAATGAGCAGTTCTTC. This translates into CASNQDWRGYNEQFF. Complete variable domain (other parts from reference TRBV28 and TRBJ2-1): DVKVTQSSRYLVKRTGEKVFLECVQDMDHENMFWYRQDPGLGLRLIYFSYDVKMKEKGDIPEGYSVSREKKERFSLILESASTNQTSMYLCASNQDWRGYNEQFFGPGTRLTVL.